This T cell receptor beta chain appears in the sequencing data of a study of T-cell reconstitution after alpha-beta-depleted transplantation in children. Study-wide results and caveats: The study reportedly traced alpha-beta T cells about two months after transplant to several hundred expanded graft clones.

Germline values: CDR1 SQVTM, CDR2 ANQGSEA. This CDR3 region has 13 residues. Between the trimmed V and J ends, which lost 6 bases and 4 bases, there was a span of 12 bases. This clonotype was seen many times. Its antigen remains unidentified. A library of TCRbeta sequences, prepared with unique molecular identifiers, was generated. Each CDR3 protein gets one entry after TCRdb re-called the PCR reads with MiXCR. Altogether approximately 650,000 distinct CDR3 sequences are present, about 12% being singletons, with the ten largest covering around 0.79%. This rearrangement joins TRBV29-1 to TRBJ2-2; D call uncertain. This clonotype originated in a girl aged 2-10 years with congenital amegakaryocytic thrombocytopenia, due to receive a stem cell transplant. Here the sequenced sample was PBMCs, taken before TCRalphabeta/CD19-depleted stem cell transplant. CDR3 DNA: TGCAGCGTCCGCTTCCCCGGCACCGGGGAGCTGTTTTTT. Its translation: CSVRFPGTGELFF.